One and the same sample provided the 18 T cell receptor beta chains below, sequenced in a study of blood T cell repertoires in COVID-19. Measured with immunoSEQ multiplex PCR; TCRdb has only the in-frame clones, and not every one. The repertoire consists of around 21,000 clones, with roughly 90% occurring once and the leading ten covering around 6%. Sequencing was done on a sample of peripheral blood. The origin of the receptors is a woman over 75 with active COVID-19.

The chain has TRBV6-2 or TRBV6-3 and TRBJ2-1, with 7 bases fitting TRBD1. The V gene's germline CDR1 is MNHEY and CDR2 SVGEGT. The CDR3 sequence is 16 residues long. V trimming: 0 bases; J trimming: 2 bases; junction bases outside the gene matches: 4. CDR3 sequence: CASSYSRTGPYNEQFF. CDR3 coding DNA: TGTGCCAGCAGTTACTCCCGGACAGGCCCCTACAATGAGCAGTTCTTC.

This chain links TRBV4-2 with TRBJ2-5; 9 bases line up with TRBD1. The trim removed 4 bases at V and 5 bases at J, leaving 5 bases unmatched. The CDR3 consists of 14 residues. Germline CDR1 reads LGHNA; CDR2 reads YNFKEQ. CDR3 in amino acids: CASSLGQGKETQYF. The DNA for the CDR3 is TGTGCCAGCAGCCTCGGACAGGGGAAGGAGACCCAGTACTTC.

This chain joins TRBV3-1 (or the pseudogene TRBV3-2) and TRBJ2-2; D not resolved. Trimming cost V 0 bases and J 1 base, with 6 bases left between them. CDR1 is LGHDT, CDR2 YNNKEL, per germline (reference sequence). The CDR3 length is 15 residues. This chain's CDR3 is CASSQDVMNTGELFF. CDR3 DNA: TGTGCCAGCAGCCAAGATGTTATGAACACCGGGGAGCTGTTTTTT.

The chain joins TRBV6-5 to TRBJ1-1; D gene unclear. Germline loops: CDR1 MNHEY, CDR2 SVGAGI. Trimming shortened V by 6 bases and J by 4 bases, and 18 bases separated the two germline ends. This CDR3 is built from 15 residues. The DNA for the CDR3 is TGTGCCAGCAGCCCCCCAGGTGGAGGAGGCACTGAAGCTTTCTTT. It translates to CASSPPGGGGTEAFF.

The chain combines TRBV7-9 with TRBJ2-7; 8 nucleotides line up with TRBD2. Germline CDR1 and CDR2: SEHNR and FQNEAQ (reference sequence). The CDR3 consists of 13 residues. The V segment lost 5 bases and the J segment 3 bases; nucleotides outside the gene matches: 3. CDR3 region: CASSAGGRYEQYF. DNA for the CDR3: TGTGCCAGCAGCGCGGGGGGCCGCTACGAGCAGTACTTC.

The chain's CDR3 is CASSLSGQMRNTEAFF. Here the CDR3 DNA reads TGTGCCAGCAGTTTATCGGGACAGATGCGGAACACTGAAGCTTTCTTT. The chain is built from TRBV27 and TRBJ1-1; 7 nucleotides match TRBD1. Germline CDR1 MNHEY, CDR2 SMNVEV (reference sequence). This CDR3 has 16 residues. J lost 1 base, V lost 0 bases, and 5 bases had no gene match.

This clone was detected only once. The chain has TRBV14 and TRBJ2-5, with a tentative D call TRBD2 (6 bases). The CDR3 is made up of 16 amino acids. V lost 3 bases to trimming and J lost 2 bases, with 16 bases between them. Germline loops: CDR1 SGHDN, CDR2 FVKESK. CDR3 sequence reads: CASSHHPGRGQETQYF. In nucleotides, the CDR3 is TGTGCCAGCAGCCACCATCCGGGTCGGGGGCAAGAGACCCAGTACTTC.

This clone appeared a single time. CDR3 sequence (DNA): TGCGCCAGCAGGCGACAGGTTCCCTACGAGCAGTACTTC. Protein: CASRRQVPYEQYF. This chain joins TRBV5-1 and TRBJ2-7; D may be TRBD1 (6 bases). The CDR3 loop spans 13 amino acids. CDR1 and CDR2 (germline): SGHRS, YFSETQ. The V end was cut by 5 bases, the J end by 2 bases, with 11 bases between.

This rearrangement joins TRBV6-2 or TRBV6-3 to TRBJ1-1; unclear D gene. Germline CDR1 reads MNHEY; CDR2 reads SVGEGT. CDR3 length equals 14 residues. V was trimmed by 0 bases and J by 6 bases, leaving 11 bases between them. CDR3: CASSYSNALAEAFF. DNA of the CDR3: TGTGCCAGCAGTTACTCGAACGCATTAGCTGAAGCTTTCTTT.

The V and J genes are TRBV5-6 and TRBJ2-5; a weak D match, TRBD2 (7 bases). Trimming shortened V by 2 bases and J by 1 base, and 12 bases separated the two germline ends. The CDR3 covers 15 residues. From germline, CDR1 is SGHDT and CDR2 YYEEEE. The CDR3 spells CASSLGGGAQETQYF. As DNA, the CDR3 is TGTGCCAGCAGCTTAGGTGGGGGGGCCCAAGAGACCCAGTACTTC.

The chain joins TRBV7-8 to TRBJ1-5; tentative D call: TRBD1 (5 bases). V lost 5 bases and J 3 bases, leaving 8 bases between the germline ends. CDR3 length: 13 amino acids. CDR1 and CDR2 from the germline V gene are SGHVS and FQNEAQ. The CDR3 bases are TGTGCCAGCAGCCGACAGAACAATCAGCCCCAGCATTTT. Translating it yields CASSRQNNQPQHF.

The J gene is TRBJ2-7, the V gene TRBV3-1 (or the pseudogene TRBV3-2), with D possibly matching TRBD2 (6 bases). CDR1 and CDR2 (germline): LGHDT, YNNKEL (reference sequence). The V end was cut by 3 bases, the J end by 0 bases, with 15 bases between. This CDR3 region has 16 residues. In DNA, the CDR3 is TGTGCCAGCAGCCACTTCGAGCGGGTCTACTCCTACGAGCAGTACTTC. Translation gives CASSHFERVYSYEQYF.

The rearrangement uses TRBV7-9 and TRBJ2-3; 9 positions match TRBD1. CDR3 length: 14 amino acids. Germline V gene sequence: CDR1 SEHNR, CDR2 FQNEAQ (reference sequence). Germline trimming cut 8 bases from V and 0 bases from J; bases unmatched to any gene: 3. CDR3 loop: CASSGTGSTDTQYF. CDR3 nucleotides: TGTGCCAGCTCTGGGACAGGGAGCACAGATACGCAGTATTTT.

The CDR3 bases are TGCAGCGTTGAAGCCTGGACTAGCGGCAATGAGCAGTTCTTC. This codes for CSVEAWTSGNEQFF. This rearrangement joins TRBV29-1 to TRBJ2-1, with 10 bases matching TRBD2. The CDR3 contains 14 residues. With V trimmed by 1 base and J by 6 bases, 3 bases remained unmatched. The V gene's germline CDR1 is SQVTM and CDR2 ANQGSEA.

The chain employs TRBV3-1 (or the pseudogene TRBV3-2) and TRBJ1-2; 8 bases line up with TRBD1. This CDR3 has 14 residues. Per germline, CDR1 LGHDT and CDR2 YNNKEL (reference sequence). Trimming took 2 bases from V and 8 from J; bases not matched to a gene: 7. The CDR3 loop reads CASSQPGQGGGYTF. The CDR3 coding sequence is TGTGCCAGCAGCCAACCAGGACAGGGAGGCGGCTACACCTTC.

The chain employs TRBV7-9 and TRBJ1-1; perhaps TRBD1 as D (5 bases). The CDR3 sequence is 15 residues long. Germline V gene data show CDR1 as SEHNR and CDR2 as FQNEAQ (reference sequence). Trimming cost V 5 bases and J 3 bases, with 16 bases left between them. The CDR3 region is CASSPRSGQYTEAFF. The CDR3 DNA reads as TGTGCCAGCAGCCCCAGGTCAGGACAATACACTGAAGCTTTCTTT. The variable domain in full, completed from reference TRBV7-9 and TRBJ1-1, reads DTGVSQNPRHKITKRGQNVTFRCDPISEHNRLYWYRQTLGQGPEFLTYFQNEAQLEKSRLLSDRFSAERPKGSFSTLEIQRTEQGDSAMYLCASSPRSGQYTEAFFGQGTRLTVV.

The genes are TRBV4-3 and TRBJ1-1; TRBD1 might be the D (6 bases). V dropped 0 bases and J dropped 5 bases, with 10 bases sitting between them. Germline V gene sequence: CDR1 LGHNA, CDR2 YSLEER. CDR3 length equals 14 residues. This chain's CDR3 is CASSQDWQGTEAFF. The CDR3 region has the DNA TGCGCCAGCAGCCAAGATTGGCAGGGGACTGAAGCTTTCTTT.

J is TRBJ2-3 and V is TRBV4-2; D is undetermined. Trimming shortened V by 4 bases and J by 4 bases, and 12 bases separated the two germline ends. This CDR3 contains 14 residues. Looked up from germline, CDR1 is LGHNA and CDR2 is YNFKEQ. CDR3 nucleotides: TGTGCCAGCAGCCTTGGTACTACTTCAGATACGCAGTATTTT. Translating it yields CASSLGTTSDTQYF.